This T cell receptor beta chain was documented in a study of naive and memory T cell subsets. This clonotype was seen a handful of times. Its antigen is still unknown. Cells stained for CD3, CD4, CD8, CD45RA, CD27 and viability were sorted into four CD45RA/CD27 subsets. The CDR3 is 15 residues long. The trim removed 5 bases at V and 1 base at J, leaving 5 bases unmatched. General study points: Over 95% of naive TCR sequences appeared only once after error correction, unlike memory subsets. From naive to CM, EM and EMRA, diversity decreased and Gini increased.

The beta constant-region primer was an equimolar mix of two oligonucleotides covering TRBC1 and TRBC2. TCRdb reanalysed the UMI-ligation and nested PCR reads using MiXCR and keeps one entry per CDR3 protein. The sample contains 70,000 to 95,000 distinct CDR3 sequences, roughly 7% of which appear only once. Sequencing was done on a sample of central memory CD4+ T cells from blood. This chain links TRBV12-3 or TRBV12-4 with TRBJ2-5; the match to TRBD2 covers 9 bases. This clonotype was sampled from a human donor in good health. CDR3 DNA sequence: TGTGCCAGCAGTCCGACGGGACTAGCCCAAGAGACCCAGTACTTC. This encodes CASSPTGLAQETQYF.